Presented here are 8 T cell receptor beta chains from one specimen sequenced in a study of control samples from healthy donors and cancer patients. Produced via immunoSEQ multiplex PCR; TCRdb's table is partial and in-frame only. The sample gives about 110,000 clones, over 75% of which show up once; roughly 3.5% is in the top ten. Sequencing was performed on PBMCs. These TCRs come from a woman aged 55-70 years with lung cancer.

The chain joins TRBV12-3 or TRBV12-4 to TRBJ1-2; D gene unclear. The V end lost 0 bases, the J end lost 6 bases, and 5 bases lay between the germline ends. The CDR3 has 12 residues. In DNA form, the CDR3 reads TGTGCCAGCAGTTTAGCTCGAAATGGCTACACCTTC. Its protein product is CASSLARNGYTF.

The gene calls are TRBV4-1 and TRBJ2-3; D is unresolved. V was shortened by 0 bases and J by 7 bases, with 5 bases between the two germline ends. Germline CDR1 MGHRA, CDR2 YSYEKL. The CDR3 is made up of 12 amino acids. The CDR3 sequence: CASSQEGYTQYF. The CDR3 coding sequence is TGCGCCAGCAGCCAAGAGGGGTATACGCAGTATTTT.

The V gene is TRBV6-5, the J gene TRBJ2-6; D may be TRBD1 (5 bases). V lost 6 bases and J lost 3, with 12 bases in between. Germline V gene sequence: CDR1 MNHEY, CDR2 SVGAGI. CDR3 length equals 15 residues. CDR3 residues: CASSPGRGGANVLTF. CDR3 DNA: TGTGCCAGCAGCCCGGGTAGGGGTGGGGCCAACGTCCTGACTTTC.

The J gene is TRBJ2-7, the V gene TRBV5-1, with 13 positions matching TRBD2. CDR3 size: 15 residues. J gave up 5 bases and V 3 bases, and 5 bases lay outside the gene matches. CDR1 is SGHRS and CDR2 is YFSETQ in the germline V gene. The CDR3, as DNA: TGCGCCAGCAGCTCCCGGACTAGCGGGAGCGACGAGCAGTACTTC. This translates into CASSSRTSGSDEQYF.

This clone showed up just a few times. V is TRBV12-3 or TRBV12-4 and J is TRBJ2-1, with D uncertain. The V end was cut by 0 bases, the J end by 6 bases, with 3 bases between. The CDR3 is made up of 12 amino acids. The CDR3 spells CASSLAGNEQFF. For the CDR3, the DNA is TGTGCCAGCAGTTTAGCGGGCAATGAGCAGTTCTTC.

The J gene is TRBJ1-5, the V gene TRBV6-5, with TRBD1 matching 10 bases. Germline V gives CDR1 MNHEY, CDR2 SVGAGI. This CDR3 spans 15 amino acids. Trimming took 4 bases from V and 3 from J; bases not matched to a gene: 3. CDR3 nucleotide sequence: TGTGCCAGCAGTTTCGGGACAGGGGCCAATCAGCCCCAGCATTTT. Translation: CASSFGTGANQPQHF.

The V gene is TRBV18, the J gene TRBJ2-5, with 11 bases aligning to TRBD2. CDR3 length: 16 residues. Germline V gene data show CDR1 as KGHSH and CDR2 as LQKENI. The V and J ends lost 3 bases and 7 bases, in that order; junction bases with no gene match: 10. CDR3 loop: CASSPEITSGGATQYF. CDR3 bases: TGTGCCAGCTCACCCGAAATTACTAGCGGGGGAGCGACCCAGTACTTC.

V is TRBV28 and J is TRBJ2-7; possibly TRBD1 for D (5 bases). Germline CDR1 MDHEN, CDR2 SYDVKM. V lost 10 bases and J lost 2, with 12 bases in between. CDR3 size: 12 residues. The CDR3, as DNA: TGTGCCACCACAGGCCCAACCTACGAGCAGTACTTC. This codes for CATTGPTYEQYF.